A single sample is the source of the 19 T cell receptor beta chains below, sequenced in a study of early T cells in non-severe SARS-CoV-2 infection. TCRdb re-called the 5' RACE reads through MiXCR, storing one row per CDR3 protein. Among around 99,000 distinct CDR3 sequences listed, more than 9.5% were seen once. Sequences were obtained from whole blood. These receptors were collected from an adult who was a healthcare worker with PCR-confirmed SARS-CoV-2 infection or an uninfected control (not recorded which).

This clonotype has at least ten counts. V gene TRBV4-2 combines with J gene TRBJ1-5; D remains ambiguous. The germline V and J ends were trimmed by 0 bases and 4 bases, with 19 bases remaining between them. CDR3 length equals 18 residues. The germline V gene has CDR1 LGHNA and CDR2 YNFKEQ. CDR3 DNA sequence: TGTGCCAGCAGCCAAGAATGGGCGAGAGGGTACGGAAATCAGCCCCAGCATTTT. This translates into CASSQEWARGYGNQPQHF.

This clonotype turned up a few times. The DNA of the CDR3 is TGTGCCAGCAGTAATCAGGGTAGTCGTGAAAAACTGTTTTTT. Translating gives CASSNQGSREKLFF. The J gene is TRBJ1-4, the V gene TRBV12-3 or TRBV12-4, with a tentative D call TRBD1 (5 bases). This CDR3 region has 14 residues. V dropped 5 bases and J dropped 7 bases, with 14 bases sitting between them.

The V gene is TRBV5-1, the J gene TRBJ1-2; D may be TRBD1 (6 bases). The CDR3 contains 15 residues. The V gene's germline CDR1 is SGHRS and CDR2 YFSETQ. V was cut by 0 bases and J by 5 bases, with 14 bases left in between. Here the CDR3 DNA reads TGCGCCAGCAGCTTGGAGCTGGGGGCGAGGTATGGCTACACCTTC. Encoded protein: CASSLELGARYGYTF.

This clonotype was seen repeatedly, ten times or more. V and J are TRBV27 and TRBJ2-3; a weak D match, TRBD2 (6 bases). Germline V gene data show CDR1 as MNHEY and CDR2 as SMNVEV (reference sequence). The V end lost 10 bases, the J end lost 0 bases, and 26 bases lay between the germline ends. This CDR3 is 18 amino acids long. CDR3: CATHESRFAGPSTDTQYF. CDR3 sequence (DNA): TGTGCCACCCACGAGTCTCGTTTTGCGGGACCTAGCACAGATACGCAGTATTTT.

In its sample, this clonotype was seen many times. The chain recombines TRBV29-1 with TRBJ2-1, with 12 nucleotides matching TRBD2. This CDR3 region has 17 residues. The ends lost 7 bases at V and 9 bases at J; junction bases unmatched: 19. CDR1 SQVTM and CDR2 ANQGSEA come from the germline V gene. CDR3 amino acids: CSGRKRGLAGGPSEQFF. The CDR3 nucleotides are TGCAGCGGCCGAAAAAGGGGTCTAGCGGGAGGGCCGAGTGAGCAGTTCTTC.

The chain uses TRBV20-1 and TRBJ1-5; a weak D match, TRBD1 (6 bases). This CDR3 spans 12 amino acids. V was cut by 2 bases and J by 5 bases, with 7 bases left in between. Germline CDR1 reads DFQATT; CDR2 reads SNEGSKA (reference sequence). The CDR3 sequence: CSARPGDQPQHF. CDR3 DNA: TGCAGTGCTAGACCAGGGGATCAGCCCCAGCATTTT.

This clonotype was recorded many times. The V gene is TRBV21-1, the J gene TRBJ2-1; the table's TRBD1 call for D was not verified on the DNA. TRBV21-1 is designated a pseudogene. This CDR3 has 12 residues. This chain's CDR3 is CASSRGSREQFF. DNA for the CDR3: TGTGCCAGCAGCAGGGGGTCGAGGGAGCAGTTCTTC.

J is TRBJ2-7 and V is TRBV7-2; tentatively, D is TRBD1 (5 bases). The V and J ends lost 0 bases and 0 bases respectively, with 9 bases between them. The CDR3 covers 15 residues. The germline CDR1 and CDR2 sequences are SGHTA and FQGNSA. CDR3 protein: CASSLAWGSSYEQYF. CDR3 DNA sequence: TGTGCCAGCAGCTTAGCCTGGGGCAGCTCCTACGAGCAGTACTTC.

This chain uses TRBV19 with TRBJ1-1; 9 nucleotides match TRBD1. The CDR3 covers 14 residues. Germline V gene sequence: CDR1 LNHDA, CDR2 SQIVND (reference sequence). V dropped 9 bases and J dropped 5; count of bases not matched to a gene: 10. The CDR3 nucleotides are TGTGCCAGATGCGACAGGGGGAGGATGACTGAAGCTTTCTTT. Protein sequence: CARCDRGRMTEAFF.

The rearrangement uses TRBV28 and TRBJ1-2; 11 bases align to TRBD1. CDR3 length equals 20 residues. Unmatched junction bases numbered 21, after V lost 1 base and J lost 8 bases. Germline-derived CDR1 and CDR2 are MDHEN and SYDVKM. CDR3 coding DNA: TGTGCCAGCAGTTTATCCGGGACGAGCCGGGACAGGGGGACTCTATACGGCTACACCTTC. Translated, it gives CASSLSGTSRDRGTLYGYTF.

This sequence joins TRBV4-2 and TRBJ2-7; TRBD2 agrees at 16 bases. Germline V gene data show CDR1 as LGHNA and CDR2 as YNFKEQ. This CDR3 has 18 residues. V lost 0 bases, J lost 7 bases, and 9 bases stayed unmatched. CDR3 loop: CASSQERGTSGRAREQYF. DNA of the CDR3: TGTGCCAGCAGCCAAGAGCGCGGGACTAGCGGGAGGGCCCGTGAGCAGTACTTC.

This clonotype occurred a few times. The V call is TRBV12-3 or TRBV12-4, the J call TRBJ2-1; 8 nucleotides agree with TRBD1. V shed 4 bases and J 6 bases; nucleotides not matched to a gene: 2. The CDR3 sequence is 13 residues long. CDR3 sequence reads: CASSSTGGNEQFF. The CDR3 bases are TGTGCCAGCAGTTCTACAGGGGGCAATGAGCAGTTCTTC.

This clonotype was seen many times. The chain carries TRBV20-1 and TRBJ1-1; 7 bases align to TRBD1. Germline V gene lookup returns CDR1 DFQATT and CDR2 SNEGSKA (reference sequence). The CDR3 spans 14 residues. Trimming at V came to 3 bases and at J to 4 bases, leaving 8 bases not matched to a gene. Here the CDR3 reads CSASRDYRGTEAFF. In DNA, the CDR3 is TGCAGTGCTAGCAGGGACTACAGGGGCACTGAAGCTTTCTTT.

This clonotype was counted ten times or more. The CDR3 DNA is TGTGCCAGCAGCCAAGAACTCCGGCTAGCGGGATACACAGATACGCAGTATTTT. It yields the protein CASSQELRLAGYTDTQYF. This sequence joins TRBV4-2 and TRBJ2-3, with 9 nucleotides matching TRBD2. J gave up 2 bases and V 0 bases, and 9 bases lay outside the gene matches. The CDR3 extends over 18 amino acids. Per the germline V gene, CDR1 is LGHNA and CDR2 is YNFKEQ.

This chain connects TRBV28 to TRBJ2-1; D call uncertain. This CDR3 is built from 10 residues. Germline values: CDR1 MDHEN, CDR2 SYDVKM. V lost 6 bases and J lost 3, with 0 bases in between. The CDR3 coding sequence is TGTGCCAGCAGCTACAATGAGCAGTTCTTC. This translates into CASSYNEQFF.

This clonotype was recorded a few times. The rearrangement uses TRBV27 and TRBJ2-7, with 8 bases fitting TRBD1. CDR1 and CDR2 (germline): MNHEY, SMNVEV (reference sequence). With V trimmed by 1 base and J by 4 bases, 3 bases remained unmatched. The CDR3 extends over 14 amino acids. The CDR3 DNA follows: TGTGCCAGCAGTTTATACCGGACAGGGTACGAGCAGTACTTC. Translation gives CASSLYRTGYEQYF.

The table lists this clonotype with many counts. The chain is built from TRBV7-6 and TRBJ2-2, with unresolved D. V shed 1 base and J shed 10 bases, with 13 bases lying between them. The germline gives CDR1 SGHVS, CDR2 FNYEAQ. The length of the CDR3 is 14 residues. Here the CDR3 reads CASSLVGAGEELFF. Written as DNA, the CDR3 is TGTGCCAGCAGCTTAGTGGGCGCTGGAGAGGAGCTGTTTTTT.

This clonotype has just a few counts. The V and J genes are TRBV5-1 and TRBJ2-3; D gene uncertain. CDR3 length: 14 amino acids. Germline CDR1 is SGHRS and CDR2 is YFSETQ. V lost 1 base and J lost 7, with 13 bases in between. The CDR3 loop is CASSLRQITHTQYF. The CDR3 region has the DNA TGCGCCAGCAGCTTGCGGCAGATTACCCATACGCAGTATTTT.

This clonotype appeared many times. The V call is TRBV3-1, the J call TRBJ1-1; D not resolved. The CDR3 runs 13 residues. From germline, CDR1 is LGHDT and CDR2 YNNKEL (reference sequence). V gave up 3 bases and J gave up 1 base, with 6 bases separating them. The CDR3 sequence is CASSQNGNTEAFF. The CDR3 DNA follows: TGTGCCAGCAGCCAGAACGGGAACACTGAAGCTTTCTTT.